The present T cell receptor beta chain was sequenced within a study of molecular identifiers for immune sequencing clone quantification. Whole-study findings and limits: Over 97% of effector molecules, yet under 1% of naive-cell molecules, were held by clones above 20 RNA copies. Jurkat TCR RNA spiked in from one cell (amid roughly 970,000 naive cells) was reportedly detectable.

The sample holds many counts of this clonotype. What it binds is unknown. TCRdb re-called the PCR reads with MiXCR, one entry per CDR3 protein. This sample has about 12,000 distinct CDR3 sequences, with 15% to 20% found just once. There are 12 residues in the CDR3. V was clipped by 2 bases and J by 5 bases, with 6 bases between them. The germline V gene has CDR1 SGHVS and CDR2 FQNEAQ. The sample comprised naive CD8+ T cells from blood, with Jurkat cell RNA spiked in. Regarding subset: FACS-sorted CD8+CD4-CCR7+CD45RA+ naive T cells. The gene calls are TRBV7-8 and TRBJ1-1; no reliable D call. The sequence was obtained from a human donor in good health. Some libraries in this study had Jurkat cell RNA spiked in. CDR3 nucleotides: TGTGCCAGCAGCTTAAGAGAGACTGAAGCTTTCTTT. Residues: CASSLRETEAFF.